This TCR beta chain originates from a study of T cells after yellow fever vaccination. V lost 5 bases and J 2 bases, leaving 12 bases between the germline ends. CDR3 size: 14 residues. The germline CDR1 and CDR2 sequences are SEHNR and FQNEAQ (reference sequence). This clonotype was seen at least ten times. Production of TCR cDNA was by 5'RACE template switching, which also added a universal primer site and UMIs. TCRdb processed the 5' RACE reads anew with MiXCR; each CDR3 protein has one entry. The sample records 250,000 to 400,000 distinct CDR3 sequences, around 4.4% being singletons. The sample in question was PBMCs, obtained 15 days after the yellow fever booster vaccination. The sequence derives from a man aged 18 to 29 who received the YFV17D yellow fever vaccine. The genes are TRBV7-9 and TRBJ2-5; the D is unclear. The CDR3 loop reads CASSPVVGQETQYF. DNA for the CDR3: TGTGCCAGCAGCCCGGTGGTGGGGCAAGAGACCCAGTACTTC.